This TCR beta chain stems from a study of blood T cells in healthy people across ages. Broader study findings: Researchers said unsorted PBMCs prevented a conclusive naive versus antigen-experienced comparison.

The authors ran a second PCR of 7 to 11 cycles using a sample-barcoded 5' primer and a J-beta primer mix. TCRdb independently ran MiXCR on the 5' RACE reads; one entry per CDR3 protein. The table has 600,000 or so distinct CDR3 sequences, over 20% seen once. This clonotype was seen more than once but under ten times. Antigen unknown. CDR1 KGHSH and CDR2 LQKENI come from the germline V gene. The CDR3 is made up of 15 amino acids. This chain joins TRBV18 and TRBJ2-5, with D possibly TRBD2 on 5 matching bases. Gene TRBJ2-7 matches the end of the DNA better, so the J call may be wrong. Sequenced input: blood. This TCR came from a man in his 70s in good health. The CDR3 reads CASSKIARGTYEQYF. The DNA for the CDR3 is TGTGCCAGCTCAAAGATTGCCAGAGGGACCTACGAGCAGTACTTC.